Below, one T cell receptor (beta chain) is given with its context. This sample was taken from a study of blood T cell repertoires in COVID-19. Study overall: T cells, B-cell-depleted T cells, or PBMCs supplied cDNA or gDNA.

Assay used: immunoSEQ multiplex PCR; TCRdb lists only in-frame clones, some missing. The sample records a few hundred thousand clones, approximately 85% being singletons. The V and J ends lost 11 bases and 6 bases, in that order; junction bases with no gene match: 9. Germline-derived CDR1 and CDR2 are ENHRY and SYGVKD. The CDR3 is 13 residues long. This receptor was obtained from a man aged 25-45 years who had recovered from COVID-19. Sequenced: PBMCs or T cells enriched from blood (not recorded which). J is TRBJ1-5 and V is TRBV10-3, with 8 positions matching TRBD1. The CDR3 DNA reads TGTGCCGTCGAGGACAGGGTCGGTCAGCCCCAGCATTTT. Its protein product is CAVEDRVGQPQHF.